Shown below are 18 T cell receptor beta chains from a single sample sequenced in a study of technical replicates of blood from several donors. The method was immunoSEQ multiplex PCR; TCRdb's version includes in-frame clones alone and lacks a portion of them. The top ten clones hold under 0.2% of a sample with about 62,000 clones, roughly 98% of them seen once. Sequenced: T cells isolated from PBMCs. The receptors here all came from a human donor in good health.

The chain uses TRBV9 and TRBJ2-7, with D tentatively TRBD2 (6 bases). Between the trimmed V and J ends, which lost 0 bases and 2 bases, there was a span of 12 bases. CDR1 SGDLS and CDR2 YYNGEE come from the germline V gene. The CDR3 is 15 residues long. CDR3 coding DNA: TGTGCCAGCAGCGTAGCGGAGGGAATCCCCTACGAGCAGTACTTC. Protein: CASSVAEGIPYEQYF.

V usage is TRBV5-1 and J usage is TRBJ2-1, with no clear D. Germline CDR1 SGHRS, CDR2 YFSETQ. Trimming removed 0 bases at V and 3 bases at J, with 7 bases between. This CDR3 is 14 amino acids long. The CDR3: CASSLASVYNEQFF. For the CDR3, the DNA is TGCGCCAGCAGCTTGGCCAGCGTCTACAATGAGCAGTTCTTC.

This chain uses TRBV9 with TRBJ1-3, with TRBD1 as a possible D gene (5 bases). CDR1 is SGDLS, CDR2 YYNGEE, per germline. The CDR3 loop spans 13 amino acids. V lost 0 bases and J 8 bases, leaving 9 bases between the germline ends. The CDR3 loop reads CASSVGRGDTIYF. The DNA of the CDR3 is TGTGCCAGCAGCGTAGGGAGGGGAGACACCATATATTTT.

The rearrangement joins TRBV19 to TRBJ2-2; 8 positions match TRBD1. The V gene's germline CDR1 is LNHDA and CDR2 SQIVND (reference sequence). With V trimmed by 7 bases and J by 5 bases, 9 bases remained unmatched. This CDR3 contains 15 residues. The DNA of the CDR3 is TGTGCCAGTACCAGAGAGGACAGGGATACCGGGGAGCTGTTTTTT. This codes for CASTREDRDTGELFF.

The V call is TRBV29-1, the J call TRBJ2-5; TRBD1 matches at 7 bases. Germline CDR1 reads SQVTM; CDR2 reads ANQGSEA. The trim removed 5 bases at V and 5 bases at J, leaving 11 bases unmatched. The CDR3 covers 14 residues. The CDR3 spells CSVCRQGEWETQYF. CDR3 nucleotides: TGCAGCGTTTGTAGACAGGGCGAGTGGGAGACCCAGTACTTC.

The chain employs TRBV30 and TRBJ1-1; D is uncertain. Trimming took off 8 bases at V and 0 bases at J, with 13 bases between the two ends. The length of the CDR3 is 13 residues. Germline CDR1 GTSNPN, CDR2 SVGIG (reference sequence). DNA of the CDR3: TGTGCCCGTAGAGCCTTCATGAACACTGAAGCTTTCTTT. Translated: CARRAFMNTEAFF.

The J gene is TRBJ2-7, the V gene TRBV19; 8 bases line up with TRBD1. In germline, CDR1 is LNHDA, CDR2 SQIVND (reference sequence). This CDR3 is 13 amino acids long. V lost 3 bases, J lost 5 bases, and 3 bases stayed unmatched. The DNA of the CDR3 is TGTGCCAGTAGTATTAACAGGGGGAACGAGCAGTACTTC. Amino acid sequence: CASSINRGNEQYF.

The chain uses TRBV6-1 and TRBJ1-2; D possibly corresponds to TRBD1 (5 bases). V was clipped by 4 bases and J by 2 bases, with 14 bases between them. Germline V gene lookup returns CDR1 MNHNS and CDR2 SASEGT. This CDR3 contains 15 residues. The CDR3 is CASSGWDGGNYGYTF. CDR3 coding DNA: TGTGCCAGCAGTGGATGGGACGGAGGGAACTATGGCTACACCTTC.

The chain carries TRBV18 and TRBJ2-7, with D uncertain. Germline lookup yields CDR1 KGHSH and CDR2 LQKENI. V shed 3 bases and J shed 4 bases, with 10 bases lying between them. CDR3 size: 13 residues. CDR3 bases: TGTGCCAGCTCACCTAGTGGGCCATACGAGCAGTACTTC. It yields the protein CASSPSGPYEQYF.

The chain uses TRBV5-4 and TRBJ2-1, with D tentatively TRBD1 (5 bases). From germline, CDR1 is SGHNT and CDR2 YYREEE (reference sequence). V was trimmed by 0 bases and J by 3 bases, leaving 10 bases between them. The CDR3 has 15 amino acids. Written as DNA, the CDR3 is TGTGCCAGCAGCTTGGCCCCTGACAGCTACAATGAGCAGTTCTTC. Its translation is CASSLAPDSYNEQFF.

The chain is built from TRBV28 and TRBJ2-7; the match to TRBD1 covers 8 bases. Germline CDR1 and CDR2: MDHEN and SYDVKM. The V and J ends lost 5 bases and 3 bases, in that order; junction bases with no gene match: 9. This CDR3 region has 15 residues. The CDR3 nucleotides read TGTGCCAGCAGTACGACGGGCAGGGGGCGCTACGAGCAGTACTTC. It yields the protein CASSTTGRGRYEQYF.

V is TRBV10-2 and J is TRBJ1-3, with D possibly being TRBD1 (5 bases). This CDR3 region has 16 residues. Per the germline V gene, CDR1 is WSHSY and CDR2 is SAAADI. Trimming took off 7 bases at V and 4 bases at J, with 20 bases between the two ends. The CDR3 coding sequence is TGCGCCAGCACAAGACAGTTCCGTTTAGGCGGAAACACCATATATTTT. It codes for CASTRQFRLGGNTIYF.

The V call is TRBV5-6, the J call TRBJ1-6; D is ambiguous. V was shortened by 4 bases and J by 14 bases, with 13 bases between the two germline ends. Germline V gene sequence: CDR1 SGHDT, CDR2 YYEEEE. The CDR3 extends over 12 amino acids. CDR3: CASSGTRMALHF. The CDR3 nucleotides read TGTGCCAGCAGCGGCACTAGGATGGCCCTCCACTTT.

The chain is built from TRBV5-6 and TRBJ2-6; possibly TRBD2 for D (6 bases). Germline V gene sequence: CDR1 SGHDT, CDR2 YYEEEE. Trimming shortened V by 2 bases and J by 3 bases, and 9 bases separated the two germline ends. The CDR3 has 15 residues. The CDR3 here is CASSLMGGGANVLTF. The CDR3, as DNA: TGTGCCAGCAGCTTAATGGGGGGTGGGGCCAACGTCCTGACTTTC.

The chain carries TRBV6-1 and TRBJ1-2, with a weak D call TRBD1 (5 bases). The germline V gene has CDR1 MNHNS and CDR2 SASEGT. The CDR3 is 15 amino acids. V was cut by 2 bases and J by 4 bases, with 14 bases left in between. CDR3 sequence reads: CASSEKATVSYGYTF. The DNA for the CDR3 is TGTGCCAGCAGTGAAAAAGCGACAGTTAGCTATGGCTACACCTTC.

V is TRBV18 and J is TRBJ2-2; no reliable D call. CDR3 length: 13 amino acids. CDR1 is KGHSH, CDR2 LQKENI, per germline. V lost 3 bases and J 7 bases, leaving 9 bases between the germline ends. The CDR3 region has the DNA TGTGCCAGCTCACCTAGCAACTTCGGGGAGCTGTTTTTT. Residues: CASSPSNFGELFF. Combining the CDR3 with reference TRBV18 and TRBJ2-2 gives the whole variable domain NAGVMQNPRHLVRRRGQEARLRCSPMKGHSHVYWYRQLPEEGLKFMVYLQKENIIDESGMPKERFSAEFPKEGPSILRIQQVVRGDSAAYFCASSPSNFGELFFGEGSRLTVL.

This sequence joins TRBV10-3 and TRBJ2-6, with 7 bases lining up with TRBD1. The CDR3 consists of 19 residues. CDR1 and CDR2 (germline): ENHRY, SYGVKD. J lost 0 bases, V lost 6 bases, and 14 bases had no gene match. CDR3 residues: CAISSPSGTDSSGANVLTF. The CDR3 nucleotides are TGTGCCATCAGCAGCCCCTCCGGGACAGATAGCTCTGGGGCCAACGTCCTGACTTTC.

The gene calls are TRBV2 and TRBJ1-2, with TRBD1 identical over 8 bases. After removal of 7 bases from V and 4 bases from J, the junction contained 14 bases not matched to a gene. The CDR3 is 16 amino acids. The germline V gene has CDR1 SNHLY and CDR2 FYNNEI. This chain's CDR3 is CASTEEGGTGGYGYTF. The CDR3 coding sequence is TGTGCCAGCACCGAAGAAGGTGGGACAGGAGGCTATGGCTACACCTTC.